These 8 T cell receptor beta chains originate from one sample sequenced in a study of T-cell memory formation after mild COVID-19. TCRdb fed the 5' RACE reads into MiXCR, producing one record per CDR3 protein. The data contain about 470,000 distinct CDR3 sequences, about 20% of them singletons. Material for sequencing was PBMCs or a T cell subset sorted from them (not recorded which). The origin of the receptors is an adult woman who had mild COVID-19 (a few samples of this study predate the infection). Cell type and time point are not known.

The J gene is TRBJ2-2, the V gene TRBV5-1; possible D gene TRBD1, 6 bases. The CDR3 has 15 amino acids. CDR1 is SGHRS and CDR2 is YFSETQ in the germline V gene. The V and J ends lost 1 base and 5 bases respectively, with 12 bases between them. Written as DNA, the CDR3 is TGCGCCAGCAGCTTGCCAGGGGACGATACCGGGGAGCTGTTTTTT. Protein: CASSLPGDDTGELFF.

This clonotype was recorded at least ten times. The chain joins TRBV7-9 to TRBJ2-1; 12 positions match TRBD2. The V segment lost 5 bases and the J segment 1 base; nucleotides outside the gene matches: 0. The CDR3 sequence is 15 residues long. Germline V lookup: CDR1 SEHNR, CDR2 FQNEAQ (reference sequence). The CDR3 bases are TGTGCCAGCAGCACTAGCGGGAGGTCCTACAATGAGCAGTTCTTC. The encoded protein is CASSTSGRSYNEQFF.

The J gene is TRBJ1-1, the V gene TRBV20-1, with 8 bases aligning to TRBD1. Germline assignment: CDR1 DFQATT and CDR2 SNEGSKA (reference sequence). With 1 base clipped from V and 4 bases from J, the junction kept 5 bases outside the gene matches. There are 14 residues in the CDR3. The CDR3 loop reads CSARVYRGGTEAFF. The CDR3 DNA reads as TGCAGTGCTAGAGTTTACAGGGGGGGCACTGAAGCTTTCTTT.

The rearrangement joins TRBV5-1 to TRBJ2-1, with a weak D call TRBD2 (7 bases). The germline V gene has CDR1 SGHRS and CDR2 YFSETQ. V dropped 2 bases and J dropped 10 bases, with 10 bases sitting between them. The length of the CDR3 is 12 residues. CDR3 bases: TGCGCCAGCAGCTTTACGGGGGGCGAGCAGTTCTTC. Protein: CASSFTGGEQFF.

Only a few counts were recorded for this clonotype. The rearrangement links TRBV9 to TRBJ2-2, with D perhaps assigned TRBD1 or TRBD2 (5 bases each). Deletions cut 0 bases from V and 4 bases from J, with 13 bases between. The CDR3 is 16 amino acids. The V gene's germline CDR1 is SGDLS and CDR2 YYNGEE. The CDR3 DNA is TGTGCCAGCAGCGTAGTTTCTGGGGCGGGCACCGGGGAGCTGTTTTTT. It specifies CASSVVSGAGTGELFF. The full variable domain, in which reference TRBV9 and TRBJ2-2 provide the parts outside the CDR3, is DSGVTQTPKHLITATGQRVTLRCSPRSGDLSVYWYQQSLDQGLQFLIQYYNGEERAKGNILERFSAQQFPDLHSELNLSSLELGDSALYFCASSVVSGAGTGELFFGEGSRLTVL.

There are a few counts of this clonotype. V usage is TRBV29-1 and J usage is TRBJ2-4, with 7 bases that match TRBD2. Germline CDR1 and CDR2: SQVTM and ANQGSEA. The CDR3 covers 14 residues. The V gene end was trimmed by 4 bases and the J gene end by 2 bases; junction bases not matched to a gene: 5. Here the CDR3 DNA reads TGCAGCGTTGGCCGGGGGGACTCCAAAAACATTCAGTACTTC. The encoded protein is CSVGRGDSKNIQYF.

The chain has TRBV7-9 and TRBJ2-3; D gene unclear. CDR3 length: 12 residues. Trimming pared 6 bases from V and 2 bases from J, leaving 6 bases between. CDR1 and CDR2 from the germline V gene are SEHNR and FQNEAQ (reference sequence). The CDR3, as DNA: TGTGCCAGCAGACTGAACACAGATACGCAGTATTTT. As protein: CASRLNTDTQYF.

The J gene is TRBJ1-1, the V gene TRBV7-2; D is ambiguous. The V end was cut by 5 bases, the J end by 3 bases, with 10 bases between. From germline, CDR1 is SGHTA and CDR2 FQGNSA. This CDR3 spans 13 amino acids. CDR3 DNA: TGTGCCAGCAGCCGGCAGGAGTACACTGAAGCTTTCTTT. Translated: CASSRQEYTEAFF.